These 21 T cell receptor beta chains originate from one sample sequenced in a study of graft-versus-host responses after intestinal transplantation. Repertoires were generated with immunoSEQ multiplex PCR, while TCRdb's copy carries only in-frame clones and drops some. The sample includes 90,000 to 95,000 clones, over 80% of them seen just once. Their antigens remain unidentified. Here the sequenced sample was unstimulated CD8+ T cells sorted from spleen or lymph node cells, taken before intestinal transplant. The receptors were sampled from a human donor who received an intestinal transplant.

The V call is TRBV7-9, the J call TRBJ2-3; 11 nucleotides align to TRBD2. The CDR3 runs to 16 residues. Germline CDR1 and CDR2: SEHNR and FQNEAQ (reference sequence). Losses at the gene ends were 6 bases for V and 0 bases for J; bases not matched to a gene: 5. The CDR3 DNA sequence: TGTGCCAGCAGGGAAGGACTAGCGGGTAGCACAGATACGCAGTATTTT. Protein sequence: CASREGLAGSTDTQYF.

The CDR3, as DNA: TGTGCCAGCAGCTTGGGCTTGAGTTCTAACTATGGCTACACCTTC. This encodes CASSLGLSSNYGYTF. The chain links TRBV5-4 to TRBJ1-2; D not certain. V was shortened by 0 bases and J by 0 bases, with 9 bases between the two germline ends. There are 15 residues in the CDR3. CDR1 is SGHNT and CDR2 is YYREEE in the germline V gene (reference sequence).

This chain joins TRBV18 and TRBJ2-1; 7 nucleotides line up with TRBD1. Germline values: CDR1 KGHSH, CDR2 LQKENI. Trimming removed 5 bases from V and 6 bases from J; junction bases left unmatched: 1. This CDR3 has 12 residues. The CDR3 loop is CASSTGVNEQFF. DNA of the CDR3: TGTGCCAGCTCAACAGGGGTCAATGAGCAGTTCTTC.

The V call is TRBV6-6, the J call TRBJ1-1, with D possibly TRBD1 on 5 matching bases. Germline CDR1 reads MNHNY; CDR2 reads SVGAGI (reference sequence). The CDR3 spans 15 residues. Trimming cost V 4 bases and J 1 base, with 13 bases left between them. The CDR3 nucleotides read TGTGCCAGCAGTTTCGACGGGACTCAGAACACTGAAGCTTTCTTT. Translated: CASSFDGTQNTEAFF.

V gene TRBV19 combines with J gene TRBJ2-5; D might be TRBD2 (5 bases). Germline V gene lookup returns CDR1 LNHDA and CDR2 SQIVND (reference sequence). The CDR3 has 13 residues. Deletions cut 4 bases from V and 3 bases from J, with 9 bases between. The CDR3 DNA reads TGTGCCAGTAGTAACGGACTCGAAGAGACCCAGTACTTC. Translating gives CASSNGLEETQYF. The full variable domain, its missing parts supplied by reference TRBV19 and TRBJ2-5, is DGGITQSPKYLFRKEGQNVTLSCEQNLNHDAMYWYRQDPGQGLRLIYYSQIVNDFQKGDIAEGYSVSREKKESFPLTVTSAQKNPTAFYLCASSNGLEETQYFGPGTRLLVL.

V and J are TRBV7-9 and TRBJ2-5; 9 bases fit TRBD2. The V and J ends lost 1 base and 3 bases, in that order; junction bases with no gene match: 3. This CDR3 has 15 amino acids. Germline V gene lookup returns CDR1 SEHNR and CDR2 FQNEAQ (reference sequence). In nucleotides, the CDR3 is TGTGCCAGCAGCTTAGTTTTAGCGGGGGAAGAGACCCAGTACTTC. It codes for CASSLVLAGEETQYF.

The chain carries TRBV7-2 and TRBJ2-7, with D possibly matching TRBD1 (5 bases). V lost 1 base and J 3 bases, leaving 13 bases between the germline ends. The CDR3 runs 15 residues. The germline V gene encodes CDR1 SGHTA and CDR2 FQGNSA. Here the CDR3 reads CASSLDRNLYYEQYF. The CDR3 region has the DNA TGTGCCAGCAGCTTAGACAGGAATTTATACTACGAGCAGTACTTC.

This chain links TRBV27 with TRBJ2-5; tentative D call: TRBD2 (6 bases). Germline V gene data show CDR1 as MNHEY and CDR2 as SMNVEV (reference sequence). The V and J ends lost 1 base and 5 bases respectively, with 17 bases between them. CDR3 size: 16 residues. This CDR3 is CASSLFQGGLGETQYF. CDR3 bases: TGTGCCAGCAGTTTATTTCAGGGAGGCCTGGGGGAGACCCAGTACTTC.

This chain links TRBV30 with TRBJ1-1, with TRBD1 matching 9 bases. Germline assignment: CDR1 GTSNPN and CDR2 SVGIG (reference sequence). This CDR3 region has 14 residues. The V gene end was trimmed by 2 bases and the J gene end by 5 bases; junction bases not matched to a gene: 6. This chain's CDR3 is CAWSSGTGWTEAFF. DNA for the CDR3: TGTGCCTGGAGTTCCGGGACAGGGTGGACTGAAGCTTTCTTT.

This clone was picked up a small number of times. This chain links TRBV4-1 with TRBJ1-3; 8 bases line up with TRBD1. CDR1 MGHRA and CDR2 YSYEKL come from the germline V gene. J gave up 2 bases and V 0 bases, and 6 bases lay outside the gene matches. The CDR3 has 17 residues. The CDR3 region is CASSQDGQGAAGNTIYF. The CDR3 DNA sequence: TGCGCCAGCAGCCAAGACGGTCAGGGGGCTGCTGGAAACACCATATATTTT.

This clone was seen more than once but under ten times. V is TRBV10-2 and J is TRBJ2-7; a possible D gene is TRBD2 (5 bases). This CDR3 comprises 12 residues. Germline CDR1 WSHSY, CDR2 SAAADI. The germline V and J ends were trimmed by 5 bases and 5 bases, with 10 bases remaining between them. In nucleotides, the CDR3 is TGCGCCAGCAGTACGGACTTACACGAGCAGTACTTC. This encodes CASSTDLHEQYF.

This chain links TRBV19 with TRBJ2-2, with D possibly TRBD2 on 5 matching bases. The CDR3 length is 14 residues. Per the germline V gene, CDR1 is LNHDA and CDR2 is SQIVND (reference sequence). The ends were cut back, 3 bases at V and 3 bases at J, with 8 bases in the middle. CDR3 sequence: CASSIGGYTGELFF. In DNA form, the CDR3 reads TGTGCCAGTAGTATCGGAGGATACACCGGGGAGCTGTTTTTT.

The J gene is TRBJ1-3, the V gene TRBV11-2; TRBD1 matches at 7 bases. CDR3 length equals 14 residues. V gave up 7 bases and J gave up 2 bases; unmatched junction bases: 5. Germline assignment: CDR1 SGHAT and CDR2 FQNNGV. The CDR3 coding sequence is TGTGCCAGCACTACAGGGGTACCTGGAAACACCATATATTTT. Translating gives CASTTGVPGNTIYF.

A few counts support this clone. The chain links TRBV19 to TRBJ2-7; 8 nucleotides match TRBD1. The V and J ends lost 3 bases and 5 bases, in that order; junction bases with no gene match: 0. Germline V gene lookup returns CDR1 LNHDA and CDR2 SQIVND (reference sequence). The CDR3 covers 12 residues. In DNA, the CDR3 is TGTGCCAGTAGTATGACAGGGGACGAGCAGTACTTC. The encoded protein is CASSMTGDEQYF.

The V call is TRBV10-3, the J call TRBJ2-1, with D maybe TRBD2 (5 bases). Germline CDR1 ENHRY, CDR2 SYGVKD. V dropped 4 bases and J dropped 0 bases, with 16 bases sitting between them. The CDR3 runs 17 residues. This chain's CDR3 is CAISAPEGLRSYNEQFF. The CDR3 DNA reads as TGTGCCATCAGTGCCCCCGAAGGACTTCGCTCCTACAATGAGCAGTTCTTC.

The V call is TRBV9, the J call TRBJ2-1; 8 bases line up with TRBD1. V trimming: 9 bases; J trimming: 9 bases; junction bases outside the gene matches: 14. The CDR3 totals 14 residues. CDR1 SGDLS and CDR2 YYNGEE come from the germline V gene. CDR3 nucleotides: TGTGCCACCGGTCCTTCACCAGGGGGCACTGAGCAGTTCTTC. Its protein product is CATGPSPGGTEQFF.

In its sample, this clone was seen once. The genes are TRBV7-9 and TRBJ2-7; 10 bases are shared with TRBD2. The CDR3 has 16 residues. CDR1 is SEHNR and CDR2 is FQNEAQ in the germline V gene (reference sequence). V lost 1 base and J lost 3; bases outside the gene matches: 6. The CDR3 nucleotides read TGTGCCAGCAGCTTAGTTCCTGGACTAGCGGTCTACGAGCAGTACTTC. Encoded protein: CASSLVPGLAVYEQYF.

J is TRBJ1-5 and V is TRBV28; D is perhaps TRBD1 (5 bases). This CDR3 region has 15 residues. Trimming shortened V by 5 bases and J by 6 bases, and 17 bases separated the two germline ends. Germline V gives CDR1 MDHEN, CDR2 SYDVKM. The CDR3 reads CASSPRAGLGQPQHF. The CDR3, as DNA: TGTGCCAGCAGTCCCCGGGCAGGGCTGGGTCAGCCCCAGCATTTT.

The chain is built from TRBV4-3 and TRBJ1-2; D is uncertain. The V end was cut by 0 bases, the J end by 8 bases, with 13 bases between. The CDR3 runs 14 residues. Germline loops: CDR1 LGHNA, CDR2 YSLEER. DNA for the CDR3: TGCGCCAGCAGCCAAGATCCCCGGGTAGGAGGCTACACCTTC. This translates into CASSQDPRVGGYTF.

This chain links TRBV6-5 with TRBJ1-1, with D uncertain. Trimming removed 0 bases at V and 3 bases at J, with 5 bases between. CDR3 length: 13 amino acids. Germline V lookup: CDR1 MNHEY, CDR2 SVGAGI. This CDR3 is CASSYSTDTEAFF. The CDR3 DNA is TGTGCCAGCAGTTACTCTACAGACACTGAAGCTTTCTTT.

The table lists this clone with a count of one. The chain is built from TRBV9 and TRBJ2-7; TRBD2 matches 10 bases. The junction had 10 bases not matched to a gene; V was cut back by 0 bases and J by 4 bases. Germline CDR1 and CDR2: SGDLS and YYNGEE. The CDR3 spans 17 residues. The CDR3 DNA sequence: TGTGCCAGCAGCGTAGGGGAGTTAGCGGGAGGCTTTTACGAGCAGTACTTC. Its protein is CASSVGELAGGFYEQYF.